The sequence of this T cell receptor (beta chain) was determined in a study of blood T cell repertoires in COVID-19. Study in general: T cells, B-cell-depleted T cells, or PBMCs provided the cDNA or gDNA that served as material.

The ends lost 0 bases at V and 5 bases at J; junction bases unmatched: 5. CDR3 length equals 15 residues. Germline lookup yields CDR1 SGHRS and CDR2 YFSETQ. Clones were read by immunoSEQ multiplex PCR, and TCRdb kept only the in-frame ones, dropping some. The repertoire consists of 350,000 to 550,000 clones, with roughly 85% occurring once and the leading ten covering around 1.8%. The sequence came from a woman under 30 with acute COVID-19. The rearrangement uses TRBV5-1 and TRBJ1-1, with 9 bases aligning to TRBD1. The sample taken for sequencing was PBMCs or T cells enriched from blood (not recorded which). CDR3 sequence (DNA): TGCGCCAGCAGCTTGGAAGGACAGGGGAGAACTGAAGCTTTCTTT. As protein: CASSLEGQGRTEAFF.